The 4 T cell receptor beta chains presented below share a single source sample, sequenced in a study of siplizumab effects on memory and regulatory T cells. Here immunoSEQ multiplex PCR was the method, and the copy in TCRdb shows in-frame clones only, minus some. The sample has some 120,000 clones; approximately 94% are singletons. The sample consisted of non-Treg CD4+ T cells sorted from blood. Receptors were obtained from a human donor in good health.

The CDR3 coding sequence is TGTGCCAGCAGCTTACTGGGGAATGAGCAGTTCTTC. Protein: CASSLLGNEQFF. The J gene is TRBJ2-1, the V gene TRBV11-3; D is undetermined. CDR1 and CDR2 (germline): SGHNT, YENEEA. The CDR3 covers 12 residues. Deletions cut 2 bases from V and 7 bases from J, with 6 bases between.

CDR3 loop: CASSSRGRGAEAFF. The CDR3 nucleotides read TGTGCCAGCAGCTCCCGCGGGAGAGGGGCTGAAGCTTTCTTT. The rearrangement joins TRBV5-8 to TRBJ1-1; tentative D call: TRBD1 (5 bases). V shed 3 bases and J shed 6 bases, with 15 bases lying between them. The CDR3 is 14 residues long. The germline V gene encodes CDR1 SGHTS and CDR2 YDEGEE.

The chain couples TRBV7-2 to TRBJ1-5, with a tentative D call TRBD1 (6 bases). The germline CDR1 and CDR2 sequences are SGHTA and FQGNSA. Trimming left V 7 bases short and J 4 bases short, with 14 bases between. CDR3 length: 14 residues. The CDR3 sequence: CASTQDSANQPQHF. CDR3 sequence (DNA): TGTGCCAGCACCCAGGACAGTGCTAATCAGCCCCAGCATTTT.

The chain carries TRBV6-1 and TRBJ2-7; 8 positions agree with TRBD2. The CDR3 loop spans 16 amino acids. Germline CDR1 and CDR2: MNHNS and SASEGT. Unmatched junction bases numbered 6, after V lost 0 bases and J lost 2 bases. The CDR3 loop reads CASSEALRAGAYEQYF. The DNA of the CDR3 is TGTGCCAGCAGTGAAGCGCTTCGAGCGGGAGCCTACGAGCAGTACTTC.